The source of this T cell receptor (beta chain) is a study of T cells after yellow fever vaccination. About the study: For low cell numbers, libraries were made with SMART-Seq v4 Ultra Low Input. Study-level results: In post-booster samples, most primary-vaccination clones reappeared (about 96% CD4, nearly 90% CD8). Few clonotypes appeared in both CD4 and CD8 compartments. Peaking faster, on day 5 versus 15, the secondary response was nonetheless weaker.

The V and J ends lost 4 bases and 3 bases respectively, with 13 bases between them. CDR1 and CDR2 from the germline V gene are PRHDT and FYEKMQ (reference sequence). This CDR3 spans 14 amino acids. TCRdb re-called the 5' RACE reads through MiXCR, storing one row per CDR3 protein. The table records approximately 58,000 distinct CDR3 sequences, approximately 5.5% of them present only once. V usage is TRBV13 and J usage is TRBJ2-7, with a weak D call TRBD1 (5 bases). The specimen comprised PBMCs, either bulk or a sorted T-cell subset (CD4+, CD8+, memory, or dextramer-sorted; not recorded which), sampled on the day of the yellow fever booster vaccination. This receptor was identified in a man in his late teens or twenties who received the YFV17D yellow fever vaccine. The CDR3 is CASSSSLQVYEQYF. DNA of the CDR3: TGTGCCAGCAGCTCTTCATTACAGGTCTACGAGCAGTACTTC.